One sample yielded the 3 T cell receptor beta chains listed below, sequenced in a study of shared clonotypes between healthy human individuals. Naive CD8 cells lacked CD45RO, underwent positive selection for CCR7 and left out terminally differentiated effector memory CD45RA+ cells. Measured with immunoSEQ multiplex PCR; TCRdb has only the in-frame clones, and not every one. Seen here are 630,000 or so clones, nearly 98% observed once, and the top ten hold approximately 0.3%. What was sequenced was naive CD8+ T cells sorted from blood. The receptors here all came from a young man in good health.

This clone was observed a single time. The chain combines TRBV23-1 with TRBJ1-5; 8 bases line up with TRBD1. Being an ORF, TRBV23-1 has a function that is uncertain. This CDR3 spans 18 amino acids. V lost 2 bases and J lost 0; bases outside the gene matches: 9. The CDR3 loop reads CASSQPGGQGHSNQPQHF. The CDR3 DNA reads TGCGCCAGCAGTCAACCGGGTGGACAGGGTCATAGCAATCAGCCCCAGCATTTT.

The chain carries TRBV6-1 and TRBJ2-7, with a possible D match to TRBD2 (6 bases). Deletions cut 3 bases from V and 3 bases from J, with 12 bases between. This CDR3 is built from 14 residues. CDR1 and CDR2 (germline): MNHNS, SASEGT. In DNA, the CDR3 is TGTGCCAGCAGTGAGGGAGGTCGAGGCTACGAGCAGTACTTC. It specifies CASSEGGRGYEQYF.

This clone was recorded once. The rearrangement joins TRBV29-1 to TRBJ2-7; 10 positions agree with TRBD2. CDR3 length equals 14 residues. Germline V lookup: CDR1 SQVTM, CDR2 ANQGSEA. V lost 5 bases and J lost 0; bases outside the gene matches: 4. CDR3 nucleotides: TGCAGCGTTTATACTAGCGGGAACTCCTACGAGCAGTACTTC. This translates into CSVYTSGNSYEQYF.